The present TCR beta chain was sequenced within a study of control samples from healthy donors and cancer patients. The CDR3 consists of 15 residues. V trimming: 1 base; J trimming: 4 bases; junction bases outside the gene matches: 4. Germline CDR1 SGHVS, CDR2 FNYEAQ. Repertoires were generated with immunoSEQ multiplex PCR, while TCRdb's copy carries only in-frame clones and drops some. The sample lists roughly 100,000 clones; 83% were seen once. This clone was counted a single time. Material: blood. The genes are TRBV7-6 and TRBJ2-1; 7 nucleotides match TRBD1. The receptor was isolated from a woman in her forties or fifties in good health. CDR3 sequence (DNA): TGTGCCAGCAGCTTAGAAGAGGACAGGTACAATGAGCAGTTCTTC. This encodes CASSLEEDRYNEQFF.